These 29 T cell receptor beta chains originate from one sample sequenced in a study of blood T cell repertoires in COVID-19 (dated by TCRdb to the early 2020s). The library relied on the immunoSEQ multiplex PCR assay. TCRdb stores this immuneACCESS table with in-frame sequences only. Part of the clones is absent; in the studies checked, under half of the shortfall reflects unresolved V genes, and no reason is known for the rest. The sample yields more than 40,000 clones; 87% were counted once. About 4% of the sample comes from the top ten. Material for sequencing was peripheral blood. These TCRs come from a man aged 55 to 69 with acute or convalescent COVID-19.

DNA for the CDR3: TGTGCCAGCAGCTTAGGACCTTTAGGCGGGGGGTCCTACGAGCAGTACTTC. The encoded protein is CASSLGPLGGGSYEQYF. V and J are TRBV7-3 and TRBJ2-7; TRBD2 matches at 8 bases. CDR3 length: 17 amino acids. V lost 2 bases and J lost 1; bases outside the gene matches: 10. Germline V gene lookup returns CDR1 SGHTA and CDR2 FQGTGA.

The rearrangement uses TRBV5-1 and TRBJ1-6, with 7 bases fitting TRBD1. Germline CDR1 and CDR2: SGHRS and YFSETQ. The CDR3 is made up of 17 amino acids. Unmatched junction bases numbered 9, after V lost 1 base and J lost 5 bases. For the CDR3, the DNA is TGCGCCAGCAGCTTGAGGGCAGGGGGATCTAATAATTCACCCCTCCACTTT. This gives the protein CASSLRAGGSNNSPLHF.

The rearrangement links TRBV7-2 to TRBJ1-1; D not resolved. CDR3 length equals 13 residues. Germline-derived CDR1 and CDR2 are SGHTA and FQGNSA. V lost 5 bases and J lost 7, with 14 bases in between. CDR3 residues: CASSPSGNVEAFF. The CDR3 bases are TGTGCCAGCAGCCCATCAGGCAACGTTGAAGCTTTCTTT.

The rearrangement joins TRBV7-2 to TRBJ2-7, with 14 bases fitting TRBD2. Germline trimming cut 5 bases from V and 1 base from J; bases unmatched to any gene: 1. The germline V gene has CDR1 SGHTA and CDR2 FQGNSA. CDR3 size: 15 residues. Here the CDR3 reads CASSRTSGGSYEQYF. The DNA for the CDR3 is TGTGCCAGCAGCAGGACTAGCGGGGGGTCCTACGAGCAGTACTTC.

The genes are TRBV29-1 and TRBJ1-3, with 11 bases fitting TRBD1. There are 16 residues in the CDR3. The J segment lost 3 bases and the V segment lost 4 bases, leaving 8 bases of the junction unmatched. CDR1 and CDR2 from the germline V gene are SQVTM and ANQGSEA. The CDR3 region is CSVVASGQGVGNTIYF. CDR3 bases: TGCAGCGTTGTAGCTTCGGGACAGGGGGTTGGAAACACCATATATTTT.

J is TRBJ1-1 and V is TRBV20-1; D unresolved. Germline-derived CDR1 and CDR2 are DFQATT and SNEGSKA (reference sequence). Trimming removed 3 bases at V and 4 bases at J, with 6 bases between. The length of the CDR3 is 11 residues. The CDR3 DNA reads as TGCAGTGCTAGTACCAGCACTGAAGCTTTCTTT. This gives the protein CSASTSTEAFF.

The CDR3, as DNA: TGTGCCAGCAGACGGGAATCACCCCTCCACTTT. It codes for CASRRESPLHF. This sequence joins TRBV2 and TRBJ1-6; D uncertain. This CDR3 region has 11 residues. The germline V and J ends were trimmed by 6 bases and 10 bases, with 7 bases remaining between them. Per the germline V gene, CDR1 is SNHLY and CDR2 is FYNNEI.

The chain couples TRBV24-1 to TRBJ2-3, with 7 bases fitting TRBD2. J was trimmed by 4 bases and V by 3 bases; bases with no gene match: 9. Germline CDR1 is KGHDR and CDR2 is SFDVKD. The CDR3 runs 16 residues. For the CDR3, the DNA is TGTGCCACCAGTGATCCCTCGGGTGGGGGGGCAGATACGCAGTATTTT. Translating it yields CATSDPSGGGADTQYF.

The V and J genes are TRBV4-3 and TRBJ2-3; 9 bases line up with TRBD2. The V gene's germline CDR1 is LGHNA and CDR2 YSLEER. The V segment lost 1 base and the J segment 3 bases; nucleotides outside the gene matches: 5. The CDR3 loop spans 16 amino acids. The CDR3 DNA reads as TGCGCCAGCAGCCAAGTGGCGGGGGGGCCAACAGATACGCAGTATTTT. It is translated as CASSQVAGGPTDTQYF.

This rearrangement joins TRBV6-6 to TRBJ1-2, with 9 bases lining up with TRBD1. The CDR3 extends over 14 amino acids. V dropped 4 bases and J dropped 7; count of bases not matched to a gene: 7. Germline V CDR1 and CDR2: MNHNY, SVGAGI (reference sequence). DNA of the CDR3: TGTGCCAGCAGTTGGGGACAGGGTCCTGCTGGCTACACCTTC. Residues: CASSWGQGPAGYTF.

The chain couples TRBV6-5 to TRBJ2-1, with D possibly TRBD1 on 5 matching bases. Germline loops: CDR1 MNHEY, CDR2 SVGAGI. There are 12 residues in the CDR3. The V gene lost 3 bases and the J gene lost 8 bases, with 8 bases spanning the gap. The CDR3 bases are TGTGCCAGCAGTTATTCCAGGGATGAGCAGTTCTTC. It encodes CASSYSRDEQFF.

The chain is built from TRBV11-2 and TRBJ1-1; the D is unclear. Trimming removed 0 bases at V and 0 bases at J, with 11 bases between. Germline V gene sequence: CDR1 SGHAT, CDR2 FQNNGV. The CDR3 is made up of 16 amino acids. The DNA of the CDR3 is TGTGCCAGCAGCTTAGACCTCAGCAGGATGAACACTGAAGCTTTCTTT. Its translation: CASSLDLSRMNTEAFF.

The rearrangement joins TRBV25-1 to TRBJ1-6; 7 nucleotides line up with TRBD1. Germline V CDR1 and CDR2: MGHDK, SYGVNS. The CDR3 has 16 residues. The V segment lost 1 base and the J segment 8 bases; nucleotides outside the gene matches: 8. This CDR3 is CASSEFPGGLDSPLHF. DNA of the CDR3: TGTGCCAGCAGTGAATTTCCAGGGGGACTTGATTCACCCCTCCACTTT.

This chain joins TRBV27 and TRBJ2-5, with D perhaps TRBD1 (6 bases). Germline V gene lookup returns CDR1 MNHEY and CDR2 SMNVEV (reference sequence). There are 15 residues in the CDR3. Trimming pared 0 bases from V and 0 bases from J, leaving 8 bases between. CDR3 bases: TGTGCCAGCAGTTTATCCGGGACATACCAAGAGACCCAGTACTTC. Translation: CASSLSGTYQETQYF.

V usage is TRBV29-1 and J usage is TRBJ1-4; 9 nucleotides align to TRBD1. Germline trimming cut 4 bases from V and 8 bases from J; bases unmatched to any gene: 2. Germline loops: CDR1 SQVTM, CDR2 ANQGSEA. The CDR3 length is 12 residues. The chain's CDR3 is CSVGQGGEKLFF. The CDR3 nucleotides read TGCAGCGTTGGACAGGGGGGGGAAAAACTGTTTTTT. The full variable domain, with the rest looked up from reference TRBV29-1 and TRBJ1-4, is SAVISQKPSRDICQRGTSLTIQCQVDSQVTMMFWYRQQPGQSLTLIATANQGSEATYESGFVIDKFPISRPNLTFSTLTVSNMSPEDSSIYLCSVGQGGEKLFFGSGTQLSVL.

This clone was seen only a few times. V usage is TRBV6-6 and J usage is TRBJ2-3; the match to TRBD1 covers 9 bases. In germline, CDR1 is MNHNY, CDR2 SVGAGI (reference sequence). The trim removed 8 bases at V and 3 bases at J, leaving 9 bases unmatched. The length of the CDR3 is 15 residues. The CDR3 DNA sequence: TGTGCCAGCCGGGACAGGGTAAAGGAAACAGATACGCAGTATTTT. Translation: CASRDRVKETDTQYF.

This chain links TRBV7-2 with TRBJ1-1, with unresolved D. Trimming shortened V by 5 bases and J by 0 bases, and 13 bases separated the two germline ends. Per germline, CDR1 SGHTA and CDR2 FQGNSA. This CDR3 is built from 15 residues. The CDR3 nucleotides are TGTGCCAGCAGCCAACTACTAGCAGTGAACACTGAAGCTTTCTTT. This encodes CASSQLLAVNTEAFF.

The chain recombines TRBV15 with TRBJ1-1, with D unresolved. Between the trimmed V and J ends, which lost 4 bases and 10 bases, there was a span of 13 bases. CDR3 size: 12 residues. Germline assignment: CDR1 LNHNV and CDR2 YYDKDF (reference sequence). CDR3 sequence reads: CATSTAEGTAFF. The CDR3 DNA follows: TGTGCCACCAGCACCGCAGAGGGAACAGCTTTCTTT.

J is TRBJ1-4 and V is TRBV6-6, with D possibly matching TRBD1 (5 bases). From germline, CDR1 is MNHNY and CDR2 SVGAGI (reference sequence). This CDR3 is 15 amino acids long. V was trimmed by 2 bases and J by 0 bases, leaving 7 bases between them. The DNA of the CDR3 is TGTGCCAGCAGTTACGACAGTGCAACTAATGAAAAACTGTTTTTT. This sequence encodes CASSYDSATNEKLFF.

This clone was counted only a few times. The J gene is TRBJ2-7, the V gene TRBV7-6; no definite D call. The CDR3 totals 15 residues. With 1 base removed from V and 2 bases from J, the gap between germline ends came to 12 bases. Looked up from germline, CDR1 is SGHVS and CDR2 is FNYEAQ. The CDR3 bases are TGTGCCAGCAGCTTAGGAGTACAGCCAACCTACGAGCAGTACTTC. This encodes CASSLGVQPTYEQYF.

This clone was picked up one time. The rearrangement uses TRBV7-2 and TRBJ2-3; maybe TRBD2 (5 bases). CDR1 and CDR2 from the germline V gene are SGHTA and FQGNSA. This CDR3 is built from 13 residues. V lost 4 bases and J 6 bases, leaving 11 bases between the germline ends. The CDR3 nucleotides are TGTGCCAGCAGCTCGCCTCGGGGTGATACGCAGTATTTT. Translated: CASSSPRGDTQYF.

V and J are TRBV5-5 and TRBJ2-7; 12 bases align to TRBD1. This CDR3 is built from 15 residues. Losses at the gene ends were 4 bases for V and 3 bases for J; bases not matched to a gene: 5. Germline V CDR1 and CDR2: SGHKS, YYEKEE (reference sequence). The CDR3 DNA sequence: TGTGCCAGCAGCAAAGGGACAGGGGGCTTCTACGAGCAGTACTTC. Protein: CASSKGTGGFYEQYF.

The chain combines TRBV6-1 with TRBJ2-7; 9 bases match TRBD1. The CDR3 is 16 residues long. V trimming: 4 bases; J trimming: 1 base; junction bases outside the gene matches: 8. CDR1 and CDR2 (germline): MNHNS, SASEGT. As DNA, the CDR3 is TGTGCCAGCAGTGCCCCCAGGACAGGGGAATCCTACGAGCAGTACTTC. It specifies CASSAPRTGESYEQYF.

The chain employs TRBV7-2 and TRBJ2-7; maybe TRBD2 (6 bases). CDR1 is SGHTA and CDR2 is FQGNSA in the germline V gene. CDR3 size: 14 residues. Trimming left V 1 base short and J 1 base short, with 8 bases between. CDR3 DNA sequence: TGTGCCAGCAGCTTAGGGGGGGTTTCCTACGAGCAGTACTTC. This gives the protein CASSLGGVSYEQYF.

This chain joins TRBV5-1 and TRBJ2-3; 13 nucleotides agree with TRBD2. Germline V gene data show CDR1 as SGHRS and CDR2 as YFSETQ. V was clipped by 4 bases and J by 0 bases; unmatched bases: 8. This CDR3 contains 18 residues. The CDR3 sequence is CASSGTGLAGISTDTQYF. The CDR3 bases are TGCGCCAGCAGCGGAACGGGACTAGCGGGGATTAGCACAGATACGCAGTATTTT.

The V call is TRBV27, the J call TRBJ2-2, with TRBD1 matching over 9 bases. This CDR3 spans 16 amino acids. Germline CDR1 and CDR2: MNHEY and SMNVEV (reference sequence). The junction had 7 bases not matched to a gene; V was cut back by 2 bases and J by 6 bases. The CDR3 coding sequence is TGTGCCAGCAGTTTACGGGACAGGGTTTACTCCGGGGAGCTGTTTTTT. This translates into CASSLRDRVYSGELFF.

This rearrangement joins TRBV2 to TRBJ1-1; a possible D gene is TRBD1 (5 bases). The CDR3 sequence is 13 residues long. The germline V and J ends were trimmed by 4 bases and 7 bases, with 13 bases remaining between them. Germline V gene data show CDR1 as SNHLY and CDR2 as FYNNEI. CDR3 sequence: CASSGRQGGEAFF. The CDR3 DNA is TGTGCCAGCAGTGGTCGGCAGGGCGGTGAAGCTTTCTTT.

The chain links TRBV4-3 to TRBJ2-1; 13 nucleotides align to TRBD2. The V and J ends lost 4 bases and 9 bases, in that order; junction bases with no gene match: 9. The CDR3 sequence is 16 residues long. Germline CDR1 LGHNA, CDR2 YSLEER. CDR3 residues: CASSPVLAGGPSEQFF. DNA of the CDR3: TGCGCCAGCAGCCCCGTACTAGCGGGGGGGCCTAGTGAGCAGTTCTTC.

This rearrangement joins TRBV5-5 to TRBJ1-5, with D maybe TRBD1 (6 bases). Germline V lookup: CDR1 SGHKS, CDR2 YYEKEE (reference sequence). Trimming pared 2 bases from V and 3 bases from J, leaving 12 bases between. This CDR3 is built from 15 residues. Here the CDR3 reads CASSLNGQFNQPQHF. CDR3 coding DNA: TGTGCCAGCAGCTTAAACGGACAGTTCAATCAGCCCCAGCATTTT.